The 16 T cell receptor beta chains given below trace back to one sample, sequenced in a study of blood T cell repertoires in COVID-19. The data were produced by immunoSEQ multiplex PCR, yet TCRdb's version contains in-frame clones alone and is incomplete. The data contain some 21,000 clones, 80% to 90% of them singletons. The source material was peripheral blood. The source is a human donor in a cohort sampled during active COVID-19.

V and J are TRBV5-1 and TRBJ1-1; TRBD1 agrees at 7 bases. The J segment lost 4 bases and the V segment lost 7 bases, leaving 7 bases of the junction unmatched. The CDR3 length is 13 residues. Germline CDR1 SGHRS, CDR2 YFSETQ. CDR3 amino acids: CASLATGSTEAFF. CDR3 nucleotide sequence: TGCGCCAGCCTAGCGACAGGGAGCACTGAAGCTTTCTTT.

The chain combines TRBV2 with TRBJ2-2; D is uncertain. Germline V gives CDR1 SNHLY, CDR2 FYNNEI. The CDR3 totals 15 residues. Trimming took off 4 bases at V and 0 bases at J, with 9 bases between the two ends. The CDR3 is CASSGGRSNTGELFF. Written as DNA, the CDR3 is TGTGCCAGCAGTGGCGGTCGCTCGAACACCGGGGAGCTGTTTTTT.

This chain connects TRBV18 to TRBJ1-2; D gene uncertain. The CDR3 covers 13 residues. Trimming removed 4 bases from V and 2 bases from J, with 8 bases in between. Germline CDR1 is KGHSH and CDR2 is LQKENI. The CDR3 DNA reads TGTGCCAGCTCACTACGACAAAACTATGGCTACACCTTC. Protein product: CASSLRQNYGYTF.

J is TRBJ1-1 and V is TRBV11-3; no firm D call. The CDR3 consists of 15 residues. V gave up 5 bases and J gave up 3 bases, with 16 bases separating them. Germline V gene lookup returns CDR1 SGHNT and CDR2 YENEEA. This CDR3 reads CASSGTGKWDTEAFF. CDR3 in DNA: TGTGCCAGCAGCGGCACCGGGAAGTGGGACACTGAAGCTTTCTTT.

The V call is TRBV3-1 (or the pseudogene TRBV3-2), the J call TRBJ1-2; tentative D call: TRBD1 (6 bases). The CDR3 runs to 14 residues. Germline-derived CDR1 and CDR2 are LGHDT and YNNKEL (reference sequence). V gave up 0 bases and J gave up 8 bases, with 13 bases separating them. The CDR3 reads CASSQDVGALGYTF. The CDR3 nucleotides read TGTGCCAGCAGCCAAGATGTGGGGGCCCTCGGCTACACCTTC.

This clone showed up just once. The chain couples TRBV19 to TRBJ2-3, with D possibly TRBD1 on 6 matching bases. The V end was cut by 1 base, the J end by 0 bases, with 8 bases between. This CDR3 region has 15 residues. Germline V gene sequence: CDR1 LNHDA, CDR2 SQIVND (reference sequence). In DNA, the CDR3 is TGTGCCAGTAGTATAGCGCAGGGGAGCACAGATACGCAGTATTTT. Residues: CASSIAQGSTDTQYF.

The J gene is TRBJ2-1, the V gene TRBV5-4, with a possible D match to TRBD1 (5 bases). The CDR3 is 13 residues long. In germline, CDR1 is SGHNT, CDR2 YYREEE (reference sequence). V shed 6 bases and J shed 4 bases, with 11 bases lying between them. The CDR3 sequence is CASKPRQYNEQFF. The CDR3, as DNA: TGTGCCAGCAAGCCGCGACAGTACAATGAGCAGTTCTTC.

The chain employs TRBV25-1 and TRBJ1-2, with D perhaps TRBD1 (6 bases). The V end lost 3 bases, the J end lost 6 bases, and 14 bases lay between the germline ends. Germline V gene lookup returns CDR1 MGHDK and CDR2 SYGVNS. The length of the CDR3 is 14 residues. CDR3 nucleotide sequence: TGTGCCAGCAGTGAGCCCGGGACACCGAATGGCTACACCTTC. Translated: CASSEPGTPNGYTF.

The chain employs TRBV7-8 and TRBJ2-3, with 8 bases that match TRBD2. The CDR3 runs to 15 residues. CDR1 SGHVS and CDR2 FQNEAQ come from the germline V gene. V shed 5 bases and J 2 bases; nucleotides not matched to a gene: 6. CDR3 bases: TGTGCCAGCAGCCTGAGCGGGGGATCCACAGATACGCAGTATTTT. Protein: CASSLSGGSTDTQYF.

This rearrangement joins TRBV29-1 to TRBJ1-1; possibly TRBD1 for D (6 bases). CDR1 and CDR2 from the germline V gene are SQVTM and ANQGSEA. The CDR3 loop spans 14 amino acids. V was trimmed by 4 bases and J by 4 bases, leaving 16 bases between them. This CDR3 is CSVANRVLITEAFF. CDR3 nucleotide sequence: TGCAGCGTTGCCAACAGGGTCCTTATCACTGAAGCTTTCTTT.

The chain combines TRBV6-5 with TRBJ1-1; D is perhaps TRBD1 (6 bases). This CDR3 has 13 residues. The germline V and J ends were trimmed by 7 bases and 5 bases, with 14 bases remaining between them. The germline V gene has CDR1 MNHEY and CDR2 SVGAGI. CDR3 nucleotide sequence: TGTGCCAGCAAAGAGGGGGATAGAACTGAAGCTTTCTTT. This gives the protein CASKEGDRTEAFF.

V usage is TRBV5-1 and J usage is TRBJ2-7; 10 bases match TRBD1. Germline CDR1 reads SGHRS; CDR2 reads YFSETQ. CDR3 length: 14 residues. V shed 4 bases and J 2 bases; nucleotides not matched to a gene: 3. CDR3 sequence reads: CASSPGTGAYEQYF. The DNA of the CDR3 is TGCGCCAGCAGCCCCGGGACAGGGGCCTACGAGCAGTACTTC. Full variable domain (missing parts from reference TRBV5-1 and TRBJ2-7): KAGVTQTPRYLIKTRGQQVTLSCSPISGHRSVSWYQQTPGQGLQFLFEYFSETQRNKGNFPGRFSGRQFSNSRSEMNVSTLELGDSALYLCASSPGTGAYEQYFGPGTRLTVT.

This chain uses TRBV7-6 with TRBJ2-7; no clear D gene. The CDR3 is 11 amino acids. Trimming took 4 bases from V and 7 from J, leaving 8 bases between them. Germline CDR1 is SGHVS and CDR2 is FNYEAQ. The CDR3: CASSSSREQYF. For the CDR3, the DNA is TGTGCCAGCAGCTCAAGCAGGGAGCAGTACTTC.

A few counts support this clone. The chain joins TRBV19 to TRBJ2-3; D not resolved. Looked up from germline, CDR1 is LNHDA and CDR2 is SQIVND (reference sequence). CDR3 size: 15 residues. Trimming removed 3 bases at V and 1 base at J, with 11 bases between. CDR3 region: CASSMGSLGTDTQYF. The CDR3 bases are TGTGCCAGTAGTATGGGCTCCTTGGGCACAGATACGCAGTATTTT.

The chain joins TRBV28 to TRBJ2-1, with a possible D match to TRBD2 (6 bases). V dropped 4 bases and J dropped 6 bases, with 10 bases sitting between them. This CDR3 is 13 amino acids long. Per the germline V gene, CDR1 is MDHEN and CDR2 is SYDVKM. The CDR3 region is CASSWGEPNEQFF. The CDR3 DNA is TGTGCCAGCAGTTGGGGGGAGCCCAATGAGCAGTTCTTC.

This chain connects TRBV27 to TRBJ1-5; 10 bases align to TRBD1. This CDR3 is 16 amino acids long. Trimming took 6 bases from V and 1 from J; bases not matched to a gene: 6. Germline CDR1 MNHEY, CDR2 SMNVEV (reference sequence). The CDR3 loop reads CASRGQGGSSNQPQHF. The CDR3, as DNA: TGTGCCAGCAGAGGACAGGGGGGGTCGAGCAATCAGCCCCAGCATTTT.